This T cell receptor (beta chain) stems from a study of technical replicates of blood from a few donors. Profiling relied on immunoSEQ multiplex PCR, and the TCRdb table lists in-frame clones only, not all of them. The repertoire has about 70,000 clones, approximately 92% of them found once; the top ten carry 0.41%. Germline trimming cut 7 bases from V and 10 bases from J; bases unmatched to any gene: 18. CDR1 SGDLS and CDR2 YYNGEE come from the germline V gene. CDR3 length equals 17 residues. This sequence was found in a human donor in good health. Sequencing was done on a sample of T cells isolated from PBMCs. The chain couples TRBV9 to TRBJ2-1; the match to TRBD2 covers 12 bases. Written as DNA, the CDR3 is TGTGCCAGCGGGCCTAGCGGGAGGGCCCCTTTATCAGGCGAGCAGTTCTTC. This codes for CASGPSGRAPLSGEQFF.